These T cell receptor beta chains were read from a single sample in a study of blood T cells in healthy people across ages. Each CDR3 protein gets one entry after TCRdb re-called the 5' RACE reads with MiXCR. The sample has over 1,500,000 distinct CDR3 sequences; around half are singletons. The sequenced material came from blood. The receptors were gathered from a woman between 40 and 50 years old in good health. Both conserved end residues are part of each CDR3. D genes are given only for firm matches. Size is stated for part of the rows, as once, few or many counts, or as a class when the clone is expanded.

j_call: TRBJ2-1
v_call: TRBV28
d_call: TRBD1
clone_size: -
cdr3_length: 16
cdr3_nt: TGTGCCAGCAGTGCCCACAGGGGGAAGACCTACAATGAGCAGTTCTTC
cdr3_aa: CASSAHRGKTYNEQFF

j_call: TRBJ1-5
v_call: TRBV29-1
d_call: TRBD1
clone_size: -
cdr3_length: 13
cdr3_nt: TGCAGCGTGGGCGGGACAGGGGGACAGCCCCAGCATTTT
cdr3_aa: CSVGGTGGQPQHF

j_call: TRBJ1-2
v_call: TRBV6-2/TRBV6-3
d_call: TRBD1
clone_size: -
cdr3_length: 14
cdr3_nt: TGTGCCAGCAGTTATGGCAGGGGGGTCGGCGGCTACACCTTC
cdr3_aa: CASSYGRGVGGYTF

j_call: TRBJ2-3
v_call: TRBV7-3
d_call: -
clone_size: -
cdr3_length: 17
cdr3_nt: TGTGCCAGCAGCTTAACAAGGGACTTCTCTGACACAGATACGCAGTATTTT
cdr3_aa: CASSLTRDFSDTDTQYF

j_call: TRBJ2-5
v_call: TRBV11-2
d_call: -
clone_size: -
cdr3_length: 12
cdr3_nt: TGTGCCAGCAGCGCTACGCTGGAGACCCAGTACTTC
cdr3_aa: CASSATLETQYF

j_call: TRBJ2-3
v_call: TRBV28
d_call: -
clone_size: -
cdr3_length: 16
cdr3_nt: TGTGCCAGCAGTTTATGGGACTTCAATAACGGCGATACGCAGTATTTT
cdr3_aa: CASSLWDFNNGDTQYF

j_call: TRBJ2-7
v_call: TRBV18
d_call: TRBD1
clone_size: -
cdr3_length: 15
cdr3_nt: TGTGCCAGCTCAGGGAAGGCAGGGGGCGTCTACGAGCAGTACTTC
cdr3_aa: CASSGKAGGVYEQYF

j_call: TRBJ1-5
v_call: TRBV6-1
d_call: TRBD1
clone_size: -
cdr3_length: 15
cdr3_nt: TGTGCCAGCAGCCCCCAGGGGGTGGTCAATCAGCCCCAGCATTTT
cdr3_aa: CASSPQGVVNQPQHF

j_call: TRBJ2-7
v_call: TRBV14
d_call: -
clone_size: -
cdr3_length: 16
cdr3_nt: TGTGCCAGCAGCCAAGTCCTCCGGGGGAACTCCTACGTGCAGTACTTC
cdr3_aa: CASSQVLRGNSYVQYF

j_call: TRBJ2-2
v_call: TRBV6-6
d_call: TRBD1
clone_size: -
cdr3_length: 16
cdr3_nt: TGTGCCAGCAGTTACCCGGGACAGGGGAACACCGGGGAGCTGTTTTTT
cdr3_aa: CASSYPGQGNTGELFF

j_call: TRBJ2-7
v_call: TRBV20-1
d_call: TRBD1
clone_size: -
cdr3_length: 15
cdr3_nt: TGCAGTGCTAGAGATCAATCGACAGGGACCTACGAGCAGTACTTC
cdr3_aa: CSARDQSTGTYEQYF

j_call: TRBJ2-3
v_call: TRBV19
d_call: -
clone_size: -
cdr3_length: 15
cdr3_nt: TGTGCCAGTACCCTAAACTCGGCAGTCACCGATACGCAGTATTTT
cdr3_aa: CASTLNSAVTDTQYF

j_call: TRBJ2-7
v_call: TRBV6-1
d_call: -
clone_size: -
cdr3_length: 14
cdr3_nt: TGTGCCAGCAGTGACGGACCTTTCTCCTACGAGCAGTACTTC
cdr3_aa: CASSDGPFSYEQYF

j_call: TRBJ2-5
v_call: TRBV11-2
d_call: -
clone_size: -
cdr3_length: 15
cdr3_nt: TGTGCCAGCAGCTTAGGCCAGGGGTTCCAAGAGACCCAGTACTTC
cdr3_aa: CASSLGQGFQETQYF

j_call: TRBJ1-6
v_call: TRBV3-1
d_call: -
clone_size: once
cdr3_length: 19
cdr3_nt: TGTGCCAGCAGCCAAGATGGGGGGCGGCGGAGATCCTATAATTCACCCCTCCACTTT
cdr3_aa: CASSQDGGRRRSYNSPLHF

j_call: TRBJ2-1
v_call: TRBV3-1
d_call: TRBD2
clone_size: -
cdr3_length: 16
cdr3_nt: TGTGCCAGCAGCCAAGGCGGGGGTGACTCCTACAATGAGCAGTTCTTC
cdr3_aa: CASSQGGGDSYNEQFF

j_call: TRBJ2-6
v_call: TRBV5-1
d_call: TRBD1
clone_size: -
cdr3_length: 18
cdr3_nt: TGCGCCAGCAGCTTGGATCCGGACAGGGGGTTTGGGGCCAACGTCCTGACTTTC
cdr3_aa: CASSLDPDRGFGANVLTF

j_call: TRBJ1-6
v_call: TRBV7-2
d_call: -
clone_size: -
cdr3_length: 17
cdr3_nt: TGTGCCAGCAGCTTATCGGCCAGGGTAGGGGATAAGTCACCCCTCCACTTT
cdr3_aa: CASSLSARVGDKSPLHF

j_call: TRBJ2-7
v_call: TRBV13
d_call: -
clone_size: -
cdr3_length: 17
cdr3_nt: TGTGCCAGCAGCTTAGAAGGGGTAGACGGATTGTCCCCCGAGCAGTACTTC
cdr3_aa: CASSLEGVDGLSPEQYF

j_call: TRBJ2-3
v_call: TRBV7-2
d_call: -
clone_size: -
cdr3_length: 14
cdr3_nt: TGTGCCAGCAGCTTAAGGCAGCTCACAGATACGCAGTATTTT
cdr3_aa: CASSLRQLTDTQYF

j_call: TRBJ2-1
v_call: TRBV5-1
d_call: TRBD2
clone_size: -
cdr3_length: 14
cdr3_nt: TGCGCCAGCAGTTTAAAACTTAGCGGGGGAGAGCAGTTCTTC
cdr3_aa: CASSLKLSGGEQFF

j_call: TRBJ2-1
v_call: TRBV24-1
d_call: TRBD2
clone_size: -
cdr3_length: 15
cdr3_nt: TGTGCCACCAGTTTGGCTAGCGGGGGAGTAAATGAGCAGTTCTTC
cdr3_aa: CATSLASGGVNEQFF

j_call: TRBJ2-1
v_call: TRBV11-2
d_call: TRBD1
clone_size: -
cdr3_length: 15
cdr3_nt: TGTGCCAGTAGGAGGGGGACAGGGATCAACGATGAGCAGTTCTTC
cdr3_aa: CASRRGTGINDEQFF

j_call: TRBJ2-5
v_call: TRBV4-2
d_call: -
clone_size: -
cdr3_length: 14
cdr3_nt: TGTGCCAGCAGCAAACTGCCAGAAGACAATGAGCAGTACTTC
cdr3_aa: CASSKLPEDNEQYF